This T cell receptor (beta chain) came from a study of cytomegalovirus exposure and HLA in healthy donors. For the study at large: Findings of an earlier analysis included roughly 120 million unique TCR beta sequences from some 190 million T cells. Among the 350 to 500 donors who were genotyped, about 84% fell in the genetic ancestry cluster that is associated with self-reported Caucasian donors.

Germline CDR1 is MNHEY and CDR2 is SVGAGI. The CDR3 length is 15 residues. Germline trimming cut 5 bases from V and 2 bases from J; bases unmatched to any gene: 7. This clone was seen once. The antigen is unknown. Broader study findings: Analyzed later, most CMV-associated TCR beta chains appeared HLA-restricted.

With 60 Vbeta and 13 Jbeta primers, the PCR was carried out. Method: immunoSEQ multiplex PCR; TCRdb's copy keeps in-frame clones and lacks some. This sample carries approximately 93,000 clones, about four fifths of them seen once, and the ten largest clones take around 3%. The V call is TRBV6-5, the J call TRBJ2-7; 9 bases fit TRBD2. This TCR derives from a male donor in good health and CMV-seropositive. Sequencing input: PBMCs. The CDR3 DNA reads as TGTGCCAGCAGTCTTAGCGGGGGCCTCACCTACGAGCAGTACTTC. Translated, it gives CASSLSGGLTYEQYF.